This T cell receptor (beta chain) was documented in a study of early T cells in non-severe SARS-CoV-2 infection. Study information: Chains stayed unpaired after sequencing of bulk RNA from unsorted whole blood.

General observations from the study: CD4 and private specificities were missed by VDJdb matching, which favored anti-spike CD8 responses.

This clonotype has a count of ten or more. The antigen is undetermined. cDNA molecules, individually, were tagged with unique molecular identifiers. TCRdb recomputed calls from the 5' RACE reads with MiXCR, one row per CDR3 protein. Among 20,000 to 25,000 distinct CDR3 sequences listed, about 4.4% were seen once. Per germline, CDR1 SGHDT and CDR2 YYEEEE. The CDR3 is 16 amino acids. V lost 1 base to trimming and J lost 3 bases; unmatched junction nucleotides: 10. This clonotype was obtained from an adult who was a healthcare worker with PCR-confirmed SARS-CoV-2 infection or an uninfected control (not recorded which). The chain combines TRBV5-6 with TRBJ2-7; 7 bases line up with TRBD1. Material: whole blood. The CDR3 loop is CASSLRQGSSNYEQYF. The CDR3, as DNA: TGTGCCAGCAGCTTGAGACAGGGTTCTTCTAACTACGAGCAGTACTTC.